This TCR beta chain was captured in a study of T cell responses to AZD1222 COVID-19 vaccine. General study results and limits: Only a handful of AZD1222 recipients, six or seven in all, had baseline seropositivity. Mostly white British, mostly female donors; authors suggested clonal diversity may be underestimated.

Regarding this clone: Its matching antigen is unknown.

From germline, CDR1 is LGHDT and CDR2 YNNKEL (reference sequence). Trimming shortened V by 1 base and J by 4 bases, and 7 bases separated the two germline ends. The CDR3 is 14 amino acids. Method: immunoSEQ multiplex PCR; TCRdb's copy keeps in-frame clones and lacks some. This sample has under 150,000 clones; 80% to 95% occur once, and the top ten carry approximately 1.1%. This TCR was recovered from an adult in good health. This specimen was peripheral blood, taken on day 0 of AZD1222 vaccination. The chain carries TRBV3-1 (or the pseudogene TRBV3-2) and TRBJ2-2, with D unresolved. Here the CDR3 reads CASSQVLTTGELFF. CDR3 sequence (DNA): TGTGCCAGCAGCCAAGTCCTTACCACCGGGGAGCTGTTTTTT.